The present T cell receptor beta chain was sequenced within a study of T cell repertoires in cytomegalovirus infection (dated by TCRdb to about 2019). Some background on the complete study: The HLA type of each donor mattered for the analysis, because public TCR beta signatures pointed to carriage of CMV infection along with the matching HLA type.

Instrument on record: Illumina HiSeq 1500. The public reads were run again by TCRdb, first through fastp at Q25 and then through MiXCR, and only productive beta chains were kept. Under each unique CDR3 protein, matching rows form one entry showing the most common genes and DNA. The sample data list around 490,000 distinct CDR3 sequences, and around 27% of these were observed just once. The ten largest clonotypes hold roughly 13% of the sample. The germline ends are 14 bases apart after V is trimmed by 2 bases and J by 0 bases. Looking up the germline V gene yields CDR1 SGHDN and CDR2 FVKESK. The CDR3, from cysteine to phenylalanine, totals 17 residues. The sequence is cut down to CDR3 DNA, 51 bases in frame from base 1. Paper-wide results and their limitations: Carriers of CMV infection plus the relevant HLA type were discriminated by the cumulative frequency of public TCR beta family members in the study cohort and in an independent roughly 320-donor cohort. The ex vivo response was dominated by HLA-C-restricted CMV-specific TCR beta clonotypes, and the single most frequent clonotype in two of eight donors was supplied by these HLA-C-restricted clonotypes.

This clonotype has more than one count but fewer than ten. There is no known antigen for this receptor. Base qualities are not provided; no much larger clone lies one nucleotide away. This receptor chain uses TRBV14 and TRBJ2-1, and perhaps TRBD1 as D gene, on 5 matching bases. This TCR came from a human donor in good health (CMV status not recorded). Some clones in this sample may be carry-over from other donors' samples. The sequenced sample consisted of PBMCs. The CDR3 sequence is CASSQYPGRVSYNEQFF. The nucleotides read TGTGCCAGCAGCCAATACCCCGGCAGGGTCTCCTACAATGAGCAGTTCTTC.